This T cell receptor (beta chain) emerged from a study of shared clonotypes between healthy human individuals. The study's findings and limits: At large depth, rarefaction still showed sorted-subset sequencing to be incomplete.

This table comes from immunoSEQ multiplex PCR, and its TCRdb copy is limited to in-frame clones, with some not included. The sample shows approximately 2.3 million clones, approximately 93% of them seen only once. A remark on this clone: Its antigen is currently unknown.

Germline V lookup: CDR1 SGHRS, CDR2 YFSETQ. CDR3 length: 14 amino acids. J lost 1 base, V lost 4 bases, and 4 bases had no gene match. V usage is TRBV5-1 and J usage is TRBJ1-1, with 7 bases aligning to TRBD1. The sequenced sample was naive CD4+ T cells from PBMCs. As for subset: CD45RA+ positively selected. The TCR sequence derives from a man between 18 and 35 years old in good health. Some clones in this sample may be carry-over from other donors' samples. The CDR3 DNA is TGCGCCAGCAGCCGGACAGGAGCGAACACTGAAGCTTTCTTT. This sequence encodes CASSRTGANTEAFF.